The table lists the clone carrying this TCR beta chain with many counts. The target antigen is unknown. Hyperthyroidism had been newly diagnosed in patients aged 18 to 65, and its duration was under 2 months. Patients were excluded because of uncontrolled infection, other autoimmune disease, pregnancy or lactation. Together with thyroid ultrasound, orbital computed tomography, serum thyroxine and TRAb, clinical symptoms were used for diagnoses. The CDR3 loop spans 15 amino acids. Trimming stripped 3 bases from V and 5 bases from J, with 17 bases between. The source of the sample is a study of T cells in Graves' hyperthyroidism and ophthalmopathy. Study results and limitations: Ophthalmopathy and stable hyperthyroidism were separated by a 13 V-J model.

Amplification of TCR beta CDR3 regions used RNA as the template. Initially, a first-round RT-PCR of the TCR CDR3 employed the HTBI primer set. TCRdb ran MiXCR on the multiplex PCR reads and lists one entry per CDR3 protein. Here the sample spans roughly 380,000 distinct CDR3 sequences, about 14% being singletons. Sequences were obtained from blood. The chain has TRBV12-3 or TRBV12-4 and TRBJ2-7; D is perhaps TRBD1 (6 bases). This receptor was identified in a woman aged 60-75 years with Graves' hyperthyroidism. CDR3 nucleotides: TGTGCCAGCAGTTTCTTCTTGAGGCAGGGGCACGAGCAGTACTTC. It is translated as CASSFFLRQGHEQYF.